This TCR beta chain appears in the sequencing data of a study of follicular helper T cells after annual influenza vaccination. Libraries were prepared by immunoSEQ multiplex PCR; TCRdb keeps only in-frame clonotypes and omits some of them. The sample records 9,500 to 15,000 clones, nearly 80% being singletons. Documented time point: 2015-2016 season, pre-vaccination. Donors with HIV/AIDS, active malignancy, immunomodulators or active illness were excluded. In its sample, this clone was seen once. The sequence derives from an adult who received the influenza vaccine. The sample here was CXCR5+ CD38- circulating T follicular helper cells from blood, taken on the day of influenza vaccination. Subset denoted: circulating Tfh, non-naive CD4+CXCR5+PD-1+ (ICOS+CD38+ or ICOS-CD38-).

The CDR3, as DNA: TGCGCCAGCAGCTTGGCCCATGGGACGGGGGAAGATTCACCCCTCCACTTT. Translating gives CASSLAHGTGEDSPLHF. The rearrangement joins TRBV5-1 to TRBJ1-6, with D perhaps matching TRBD1 (5 bases). Germline V gene sequence: CDR1 SGHRS, CDR2 YFSETQ. Trimming took 0 bases from V and 8 from J, leaving 18 bases between them. This CDR3 contains 17 residues.